The clone carrying this T cell receptor (beta chain) was seen only a few times. Its antigen is unidentified. The sample belongs to a study of beta chain features in type 1 diabetes. Findings and caveats of the study: More deletions and fewer insertions at VDJ junctions were found in patients with type 1 diabetes. People with Type 1 diabetes carried modestly yet significantly shorter TCRB CDR3s in all four CD4+ subsets.

The CDR3 runs 14 residues. Germline V gene data show CDR1 as SGHAT and CDR2 as FQNNGV. V lost 0 bases, J lost 5 bases, and 10 bases lay in between. Expressed TCRB transcripts got sequenced, as all isolated RNA was reverse transcribed. Profiling relied on immunoSEQ multiplex PCR, and the TCRdb table lists in-frame clones only, not all of them. The sample yields around 360,000 clones, roughly 13% seen once. This clonotype was obtained from a woman between 18 and 30 years old with type 1 diabetes. Sequencing was carried out using naive CD4+ T cells from blood. The V gene is TRBV11-2, the J gene TRBJ1-2, with TRBD1 as a possible D gene (6 bases). The CDR3 coding sequence is TGTGCCAGCAGCTTAGAAGGACAGATATATGGCTACACCTTC. Its protein product is CASSLEGQIYGYTF.